These 18 T cell receptor beta chains were all obtained from the same sample, sequenced in a study of blood T cells in healthy people across ages. Next came a second PCR, run for about 6 to 12 cycles, which used a sample-barcoded 5' primer along with a J-beta primer mix. Using its own MiXCR run on the 5' RACE reads, TCRdb lists one record per CDR3 protein. The sample has 1.5 million to 2 million distinct CDR3 sequences, under 30% seen once. Sequenced sample: blood. The receptors were sampled from a woman aged 25 to 39 in good health.

DNA for the CDR3: TGTGCCAGCTCACCACTCGGGTTCCCCCCTGATGGCTACACCTTC. Encoded protein: CASSPLGFPPDGYTF. The chain combines TRBV18 with TRBJ1-2; D is unresolved. V was trimmed by 1 base and J by 6 bases, leaving 15 bases between them. The CDR3 is 15 residues long. CDR1 and CDR2 from the germline V gene are KGHSH and LQKENI.

V and J are TRBV7-9 and TRBJ1-3; maybe TRBD1 (5 bases). Trimming removed 6 bases from V and 2 bases from J, with 14 bases in between. This CDR3 contains 15 residues. Per the germline V gene, CDR1 is SEHNR and CDR2 is FQNEAQ (reference sequence). CDR3 nucleotide sequence: TGTGCCAGCAGAATGCGAGGGGTCGCTGGAAACACCATATATTTT. Translating it yields CASRMRGVAGNTIYF. Filled out from reference TRBV7-9 and TRBJ1-3, the complete variable domain reads DTGVSQNPRHKITKRGQNVTFRCDPISEHNRLYWYRQTLGQGPEFLTYFQNEAQLEKSRLLSDRFSAERPKGSFSTLEIQRTEQGDSAMYLCASRMRGVAGNTIYFGEGSWLTVV.

This clonotype was counted between two and nine times. The chain carries TRBV20-1 and TRBJ2-3; 9 bases align to TRBD1. The CDR3 is made up of 14 amino acids. The V gene's germline CDR1 is DFQATT and CDR2 SNEGSKA (reference sequence). The V segment lost 6 bases and the J segment 1 base; nucleotides outside the gene matches: 5. The CDR3 loop reads CSADRGGGTDTQYF. The CDR3 nucleotides read TGCAGTGCGGACAGGGGCGGGGGCACAGATACGCAGTATTTT.

The rearrangement uses TRBV7-9 and TRBJ2-2, with 10 bases identical to TRBD2. The CDR3 loop spans 17 amino acids. The V segment lost 8 bases and the J segment 2 bases; nucleotides outside the gene matches: 11. Germline V gives CDR1 SEHNR, CDR2 FQNEAQ (reference sequence). The CDR3 loop reads CASPRPSGSVNTGELFF. CDR3 coding DNA: TGTGCCAGCCCAAGGCCTAGCGGGAGTGTAAACACCGGGGAGCTGTTTTTT. Full variable domain (missing parts from reference TRBV7-9 and TRBJ2-2): DTGVSQNPRHKITKRGQNVTFRCDPISEHNRLYWYRQTLGQGPEFLTYFQNEAQLEKSRLLSDRFSAERPKGSFSTLEIQRTEQGDSAMYLCASPRPSGSVNTGELFFGEGSRLTVL.

At least ten counts were recorded for this clonotype. J is TRBJ2-1 and V is TRBV11-2; the match to TRBD2 covers 10 bases. The CDR3 is made up of 16 amino acids. Germline CDR1 reads SGHAT; CDR2 reads FQNNGV. J lost 7 bases, V lost 3 bases, and 9 bases had no gene match. The DNA of the CDR3 is TGTGCCAGCAGCTTCCTAGCGGGAGTATCGGGGAATGAGCAGTTCTTC. Encoded protein: CASSFLAGVSGNEQFF.

This clonotype was picked up a small number of times. The chain has TRBV5-1 and TRBJ2-3; D uncertain. This CDR3 region has 13 residues. V lost 6 bases, J lost 0 bases, and 8 bases lay in between. The V gene's germline CDR1 is SGHRS and CDR2 YFSETQ. CDR3 nucleotides: TGCGCCAGCATGTTATCTAGCACAGATACGCAGTATTTT. The encoded protein is CASMLSSTDTQYF.

This clonotype was counted once. The rearrangement joins TRBV5-5 to TRBJ1-1; D not resolved. Germline V lookup: CDR1 SGHKS, CDR2 YYEKEE (reference sequence). The V end lost 3 bases, the J end lost 4 bases, and 13 bases lay between the germline ends. The CDR3 loop spans 14 amino acids. The CDR3 reads CASSWSGRATEAFF. The CDR3 DNA sequence: TGTGCCAGCAGCTGGAGTGGGCGGGCCACTGAAGCTTTCTTT.

This clonotype appeared a few times. A junction end diverges from the germline sequence, so it may reflect a read error. V and J are TRBV14 and TRBJ1-1; maybe TRBD1 (6 bases). This CDR3 region has 15 residues. Germline CDR1 is SGHDN and CDR2 is FVKESK. CDR3 sequence reads: CASSQEGGPTAEAFF. CDR3 bases: TGTGCCAGCAGTCAAGAGGGGGGCCCTACGGCTGAAGCTTTCTTT.

The chain employs TRBV7-2 and TRBJ2-1; TRBD2 agrees at 9 bases. The length of the CDR3 is 17 residues. Germline CDR1 reads SGHTA; CDR2 reads FQGNSA. Unmatched junction bases numbered 6, after V lost 2 bases and J lost 1 base. CDR3 loop: CASSLTTSGLSYNEQFF. The CDR3 DNA reads as TGTGCCAGCAGCTTAACGACTAGCGGCCTTTCCTACAATGAGCAGTTCTTC. Combining the CDR3 with reference TRBV7-2 and TRBJ2-1 gives the whole variable domain GAGVSQSPSNKVTEKGKDVELRCDPISGHTALYWYRQSLGQGLEFLIYFQGNSAPDKSGLPSDRFSAERTGGSVSTLTIQRTQQEDSAVYLCASSLTTSGLSYNEQFFGPGTRLTVL.

The table lists this clonotype with a few counts. The junction shows a germline mismatch at one end, possibly a read error. The chain combines TRBV9 with TRBJ2-1, with 9 bases that match TRBD2. CDR3 length: 16 amino acids. Germline CDR1 is SGDLS and CDR2 is YYNGEE. As DNA, the CDR3 is TGTGCCAGCAGCGTAGCCAGCGGGAGGCTTGGGGATGAGCGGTTCTTC. Translated, it gives CASSVASGRLGDERFF.

This clonotype has more than one count but fewer than ten. V gene TRBV5-1 combines with J gene TRBJ2-1; 11 bases are shared with TRBD2. Germline V gives CDR1 SGHRS, CDR2 YFSETQ. This CDR3 is built from 16 residues. V shed 7 bases and J 8 bases; nucleotides not matched to a gene: 14. The chain's CDR3 is CASGPTSGTSRDEQFF. DNA for the CDR3: TGCGCCAGCGGCCCGACTAGCGGGACCAGTAGGGATGAGCAGTTCTTC.

This clonotype was seen many times. The V gene is TRBV20-1, the J gene TRBJ2-5; a possible D gene is TRBD1 (6 bases). From germline, CDR1 is DFQATT and CDR2 SNEGSKA (reference sequence). The CDR3 is made up of 13 amino acids. Trimming cost V 4 bases and J 9 bases, with 18 bases left between them. This CDR3 is CSATDQPGQSQYF. CDR3 bases: TGCAGTGCTACCGATCAACCAGGACAGTCCCAGTACTTC.

This clonotype was observed many times. The chain recombines TRBV6-5 with TRBJ2-7, with 7 bases identical to TRBD1. The J segment lost 5 bases and the V segment lost 0 bases, leaving 10 bases of the junction unmatched. This CDR3 contains 16 residues. Germline V CDR1 and CDR2: MNHEY, SVGAGI. The CDR3 reads CASSYSMSGGSHEQYF. DNA for the CDR3: TGTGCCAGCAGTTACTCGATGTCAGGGGGATCCCACGAGCAGTACTTC.

This clonotype was seen only a few times. This sequence joins TRBV18 and TRBJ2-1; a weak D match, TRBD2 (5 bases). With 0 bases removed from V and 10 bases from J, the gap between germline ends came to 10 bases. CDR1 is KGHSH and CDR2 is LQKENI in the germline V gene. The CDR3 is 13 residues long. The CDR3 is CASSPPDGGEQFF. The CDR3 DNA sequence: TGTGCCAGCTCACCACCTGACGGCGGGGAGCAGTTCTTC.

This clonotype was found a few times. The J gene is TRBJ2-3, the V gene TRBV5-1; D unclear. This CDR3 is built from 13 residues. Germline values: CDR1 SGHRS, CDR2 YFSETQ. V lost 4 bases, J lost 8 bases, and 14 bases lay in between. The CDR3, as DNA: TGCGCCAGCAGCACCGCCAGAACTGCTACGCAGTATTTT. Encoded protein: CASSTARTATQYF.

Comment on this clonotype: This may stem from a read error, because a much larger clone lies one nucleotide away. The chain has TRBV7-2 and TRBJ2-7; D unresolved. The CDR3 length is 15 residues. CDR1 and CDR2 from the germline V gene are SGHTA and FQGNSA. V lost 1 base and J lost 3, with 13 bases in between. In nucleotides, the CDR3 is TGTGCCAGCAGCTTAGAGGTTGGTAGGTACTACGAGCAGTACTTC. Translation: CASSLEVGRYYEQYF.

This clonotype occurred a few times. This sequence joins TRBV6-1 and TRBJ2-1; 10 nucleotides align to TRBD2. Germline assignment: CDR1 MNHNS and CDR2 SASEGT. J gave up 6 bases and V 7 bases, and 6 bases lay outside the gene matches. The CDR3 has 14 amino acids. The CDR3 nucleotides read TGTGCCAGCATCGGGACTAGCGAAACCAATGAGCAGTTCTTC. It encodes CASIGTSETNEQFF.

The J gene is TRBJ1-1, the V gene TRBV7-2, with D unclear. Germline V gene lookup returns CDR1 SGHTA and CDR2 FQGNSA. The CDR3 has 17 residues. Trimming shortened V by 1 base and J by 1 base, and 16 bases separated the two germline ends. The CDR3 sequence: CASSLGWARSANTEAFF. The CDR3 region has the DNA TGTGCCAGCAGCTTAGGCTGGGCCAGGTCAGCGAACACTGAAGCTTTCTTT.